Below, 20 T cell receptor beta chains from the same sample are listed, as sequenced in a study of blood T cell repertoires in COVID-19 (TCRdb year 2020). Library preparation was by the immunoSEQ multiplex PCR assay. Entries here come from immuneACCESS through TCRdb and include only in-frame sequences with V and J called. Some clones fail to appear in such tables; in the studies checked, an unresolved V gene covers under half of the shortfall, and the cause of the remainder is unknown. Across this sample there are about 160,000 clones, with over 80% seen only once. The leading ten clones occupy around 4% of the sample. Sequencing used peripheral blood. Receptors were obtained from an older woman who had recovered from COVID-19.

This CDR3 reads CASSPLSYLSTEAFF. DNA of the CDR3: TGTGCCAGCTCACCCCTGTCGTACTTGTCCACTGAAGCTTTCTTT. The V gene is TRBV18, the J gene TRBJ1-1; D is uncertain. CDR1 KGHSH and CDR2 LQKENI come from the germline V gene. The CDR3 extends over 15 amino acids. The V end was cut by 3 bases, the J end by 4 bases, with 15 bases between.

The table lists this clone with a few counts. Additional DNA sequences in this sample encode the identical CDR3. The V call is TRBV11-3, the J call TRBJ2-5; no reliable D call. The CDR3 is 13 amino acids. Germline V CDR1 and CDR2: SGHNT, YENEEA. The V and J ends lost 1 base and 5 bases respectively, with 8 bases between them. The CDR3 reads CASSLAGSETQYF. The CDR3, as DNA: TGTGCCAGCAGCTTAGCCGGGTCCGAGACCCAGTACTTC. Complete variable domain (other parts from reference TRBV11-3 and TRBJ2-5): EAGVVQSPRYKIIEKKQPVAFWCNPISGHNTLYWYLQNLGQGPELLIRYENEEAVDDSQLPKDRFSAERLKGVDSTLKIQPAELGDSAVYLCASSLAGSETQYFGPGTRLLVL.

The CDR3 nucleotides read TGTGCCAGCAGCCAGGTAACAGCTAGCACAGATACGCAGTATTTT. This codes for CASSQVTASTDTQYF. This chain joins TRBV4-2 and TRBJ2-3; D unresolved. The length of the CDR3 is 15 residues. Trimming stripped 3 bases from V and 0 bases from J, with 10 bases between. Germline V gene sequence: CDR1 LGHNA, CDR2 YNFKEQ.

The gene calls are TRBV6-1 and TRBJ1-3; D is perhaps TRBD1 (5 bases). Trimming shortened V by 1 base and J by 7 bases, and 14 bases separated the two germline ends. The length of the CDR3 is 15 residues. The germline V gene has CDR1 MNHNS and CDR2 SASEGT. CDR3 region: CASSEDPGDWNTIYF. CDR3 coding DNA: TGTGCCAGCAGTGAAGACCCGGGGGACTGGAACACCATATATTTT.

The rearrangement links TRBV7-9 to TRBJ2-2; D unclear. V lost 0 bases and J lost 1, with 9 bases in between. The V gene's germline CDR1 is SEHNR and CDR2 FQNEAQ (reference sequence). The CDR3 runs to 16 residues. CDR3 DNA sequence: TGTGCCAGCAGCTTAGCATTTGGGCAGAACACCGGGGAGCTGTTTTTT. It yields the protein CASSLAFGQNTGELFF.

This clone was observed a few times. This chain uses TRBV19 with TRBJ2-3, with 7 bases identical to TRBD2. V dropped 7 bases and J dropped 1; count of bases not matched to a gene: 8. CDR1 and CDR2 from the germline V gene are LNHDA and SQIVND (reference sequence). The CDR3 is 15 amino acids. The CDR3 loop is CASTRTSWGTDTQYF. The CDR3 DNA follows: TGTGCCAGTACCAGGACTAGTTGGGGCACAGATACGCAGTATTTT.

The chain is built from TRBV30 and TRBJ1-6; no firm D call. With 0 bases removed from V and 0 bases from J, the gap between germline ends came to 9 bases. The CDR3 length is 16 residues. Germline CDR1 GTSNPN, CDR2 SVGIG (reference sequence). CDR3 in amino acids: CAWSVTRNSYNSPLHF. In nucleotides, the CDR3 is TGTGCCTGGAGTGTAACCAGGAACTCCTATAATTCACCCCTCCACTTT.

The gene calls are TRBV21-1 and TRBJ2-7; the tabulated D call, TRBD2, remains unverified against the DNA. TRBV21-1 is a pseudogene. CDR3 length: 19 amino acids. CDR3 loop: CASSGTWSGEPSLLREQYF. The CDR3 nucleotides are TGTGCCAGCAGCGGAACTTGGTCGGGGGAACCCTCTCTCCTACGGGAGCAGTACTTC.

The genes are TRBV24-1 and TRBJ2-1; 7 bases are shared with TRBD2. The CDR3 runs 14 residues. Losses at the gene ends were 4 bases for V and 9 bases for J; bases not matched to a gene: 8. From germline, CDR1 is KGHDR and CDR2 SFDVKD. The CDR3: CATSEGLVSLEQFF. CDR3 nucleotides: TGTGCCACCAGTGAAGGACTAGTCTCACTTGAGCAGTTCTTC.

The V and J genes are TRBV11-2 and TRBJ1-5; D gene uncertain. The CDR3 is made up of 13 amino acids. CDR1 and CDR2 from the germline V gene are SGHAT and FQNNGV. Trimming pared 3 bases from V and 7 bases from J, leaving 10 bases between. The chain's CDR3 is CASSLETGQPQHF. The CDR3 DNA reads as TGTGCCAGCAGCTTGGAAACCGGGCAGCCCCAGCATTTT.

The chain links TRBV5-1 to TRBJ2-4; 11 bases fit TRBD1. The CDR3 has 15 amino acids. CDR1 is SGHRS, CDR2 YFSETQ, per germline. The trim removed 2 bases at V and 5 bases at J, leaving 3 bases unmatched. CDR3 sequence: CASSFGQGAQNIQYF. Here the CDR3 DNA reads TGCGCCAGCAGCTTCGGACAGGGGGCGCAAAACATTCAGTACTTC. The whole variable domain, filled in from reference TRBV5-1 and TRBJ2-4, reads KAGVTQTPRYLIKTRGQQVTLSCSPISGHRSVSWYQQTPGQGLQFLFEYFSETQRNKGNFPGRFSGRQFSNSRSEMNVSTLELGDSALYLCASSFGQGAQNIQYFGAGTRLSVL.

The chain links TRBV4-1 to TRBJ1-2; 8 bases are a match to TRBD1. This CDR3 is built from 15 residues. Trimming took 0 bases from V and 4 from J; bases not matched to a gene: 4. Per the germline V gene, CDR1 is MGHRA and CDR2 is YSYEKL. CDR3 coding DNA: TGCGCCAGCAGCCAAGATACAGGGGGAACCTATGGCTACACCTTC. It encodes CASSQDTGGTYGYTF.

The chain couples TRBV6-5 to TRBJ1-5, with D perhaps matching TRBD1 (6 bases). The V gene's germline CDR1 is MNHEY and CDR2 SVGAGI. The CDR3 runs to 14 residues. The V end lost 11 bases, the J end lost 2 bases, and 16 bases lay between the germline ends. CDR3 sequence reads: CASEGGGGNQPQHF. The CDR3 bases are TGTGCCTCGGAAGGGGGGGGTGGCAATCAGCCCCAGCATTTT.

CDR3 in DNA: TGTGCCAGCAGCCATACCGGCGGGGGGGGCGGGGACACAGATACGCAGTATTTT. It is translated as CASSHTGGGGGDTDTQYF. The gene calls are TRBV3-1 (or the pseudogene TRBV3-2) and TRBJ2-3, with TRBD2 matching 9 bases. The V segment lost 3 bases and the J segment 2 bases; nucleotides outside the gene matches: 12. The CDR3 extends over 18 amino acids. Germline V CDR1 and CDR2: LGHDT, YNNKEL (reference sequence).

This chain connects TRBV18 to TRBJ2-2, with D tentatively TRBD1 (6 bases). The CDR3 spans 15 residues. The V end lost 5 bases, the J end lost 6 bases, and 16 bases lay between the germline ends. The germline V gene encodes CDR1 KGHSH and CDR2 LQKENI. CDR3 DNA sequence: TGTGCCAGCTCATTACAGGGAAGGAGAGCCGGGGAGCTGTTTTTT. This gives the protein CASSLQGRRAGELFF.

The chain joins TRBV7-9 to TRBJ1-3; no reliable D call. This CDR3 has 12 amino acids. The germline V gene has CDR1 SEHNR and CDR2 FQNEAQ (reference sequence). V was pared by 7 bases and J by 1 base, with 5 bases between. The CDR3 spells CASTLSGNTIYF. CDR3 in DNA: TGTGCCAGCACCCTATCTGGAAACACCATATATTTT.

The chain couples TRBV29-1 to TRBJ1-2; 8 bases are a match to TRBD1. The V and J ends lost 1 base and 7 bases, in that order; junction bases with no gene match: 8. The germline CDR1 and CDR2 sequences are SQVTM and ANQGSEA. This CDR3 is built from 14 residues. The CDR3 reads CSVEGGQGVGGYTF. The CDR3 DNA reads TGCAGCGTTGAAGGAGGACAGGGAGTAGGTGGCTACACCTTC.

In this sample, this clone turned up once. The chain carries TRBV28 and TRBJ1-1; tentative D call: TRBD1 (6 bases). Germline V gene sequence: CDR1 MDHEN, CDR2 SYDVKM. This CDR3 is built from 15 residues. V was trimmed by 2 bases and J by 1 base, leaving 11 bases between them. The CDR3 is CASSLQGFGNTEAFF. The CDR3 DNA follows: TGTGCCAGCAGTTTACAGGGGTTTGGGAACACTGAAGCTTTCTTT.

The gene calls are TRBV18 and TRBJ2-2; 7 nucleotides align to TRBD1. Germline values: CDR1 KGHSH, CDR2 LQKENI. V gave up 6 bases and J gave up 1 base; unmatched junction bases: 8. This CDR3 is 16 amino acids long. The CDR3 protein is CASSGDRDRNTGELFF. Here the CDR3 DNA reads TGTGCCAGCTCGGGCGACAGGGATAGGAACACCGGGGAGCTGTTTTTT.

V usage is TRBV7-2 and J usage is TRBJ2-3, with D possibly matching TRBD2 (5 bases). Trimming took off 2 bases at V and 4 bases at J, with 10 bases between the two ends. The CDR3 has 14 residues. The germline gives CDR1 SGHTA, CDR2 FQGNSA. The CDR3 sequence: CASSLYARADTQYF. CDR3 DNA: TGTGCCAGCAGCTTATATGCGCGGGCAGATACGCAGTATTTT.